Listed here are 19 T cell receptor beta chains from one sample, sequenced in a study of CD8 T cells in Susac syndrome. Reverse transcription of roughly 0.5 to 1 ug RNA was carried out with random hexamers. TCRdb re-called the immunoSEQ multiplex PCR reads through MiXCR, storing one row per CDR3 protein. The table has approximately 150,000 distinct CDR3 sequences, about 91% seen once. The material sequenced was CD4+ T cells from PBMCs. Receptor source: a human donor in good health.

The chain combines TRBV5-1 with TRBJ1-1; no firm D call. V lost 0 bases and J 10 bases, leaving 13 bases between the germline ends. Germline V gives CDR1 SGHRS, CDR2 YFSETQ. The CDR3 is 13 residues long. Written as DNA, the CDR3 is TGCGCCAGCAGCTTGGCAGGCAACATGGGAGCTTTCTTT. It codes for CASSLAGNMGAFF.

The chain links TRBV29-1 to TRBJ1-2; D is unresolved. Per germline, CDR1 SQVTM and CDR2 ANQGSEA. This CDR3 region has 13 residues. V lost 5 bases to trimming and J lost 0 bases, with 10 bases between them. DNA for the CDR3: TGCAGCGTTCGAAAGGAGACTAACTATGGCTACACCTTC. Encoded protein: CSVRKETNYGYTF.

This clonotype was seen a single time. V usage is TRBV6-5 and J usage is TRBJ2-3; 7 nucleotides align to TRBD2. The CDR3 has 14 residues. The J segment lost 4 bases and the V segment lost 4 bases, leaving 5 bases of the junction unmatched. CDR1 MNHEY and CDR2 SVGAGI come from the germline V gene. The CDR3 DNA follows: TGTGCCAGCAGTTCGGGACTAAGGGCAGATACGCAGTATTTT. Its translation is CASSSGLRADTQYF.

The chain recombines TRBV29-1 with TRBJ2-1; the match to TRBD2 covers 7 bases. This CDR3 region has 15 residues. The trim removed 3 bases at V and 10 bases at J, leaving 15 bases unmatched. CDR1 SQVTM and CDR2 ANQGSEA come from the germline V gene. The CDR3 sequence is CSVDRGRAARGEQFF. The CDR3 DNA reads as TGCAGCGTTGATCGGGGGAGGGCGGCGAGGGGCGAGCAGTTCTTC.

The genes are TRBV7-2 and TRBJ2-7; possible D gene TRBD2, 5 bases. V was pared by 0 bases and J by 0 bases, with 9 bases between. The CDR3 totals 15 residues. Germline lookup yields CDR1 SGHTA and CDR2 FQGNSA. CDR3 loop: CASSLAGVRSYEQYF. The CDR3 DNA is TGTGCCAGCAGCTTAGCGGGAGTCCGCTCCTACGAGCAGTACTTC.

This chain uses TRBV7-2 with TRBJ2-6, with D maybe TRBD2 (6 bases). Germline V lookup: CDR1 SGHTA, CDR2 FQGNSA. The CDR3 runs 19 residues. V gave up 0 bases and J gave up 4 bases, with 19 bases separating them. Here the CDR3 reads CASSLAFDLAREGANVLTF. The CDR3, as DNA: TGTGCCAGCAGCTTAGCGTTTGACCTAGCCCGGGAGGGGGCCAACGTCCTGACTTTC.

The chain has TRBV24-1 and TRBJ2-1; possible D gene TRBD2, 5 bases. The CDR3 has 15 amino acids. In germline, CDR1 is KGHDR, CDR2 SFDVKD. Trimming shortened V by 3 bases and J by 8 bases, and 16 bases separated the two germline ends. For the CDR3, the DNA is TGTGCCACCAGTGATAGAGGCAGAGGGAGCGATGAGCAGTTCTTC. It encodes CATSDRGRGSDEQFF.

There are a few counts of this clonotype. The chain links TRBV7-2 to TRBJ1-6; D unclear. V was trimmed by 1 base and J by 3 bases, leaving 1 base between them. The CDR3 contains 13 residues. The germline CDR1 and CDR2 sequences are SGHTA and FQGNSA. The CDR3 sequence is CASSLDYNSPLHF. DNA of the CDR3: TGTGCCAGCAGCTTAGACTATAATTCACCCCTCCACTTT.

The V and J genes are TRBV2 and TRBJ1-6; D possibly corresponds to TRBD1 (6 bases). Trimming took 8 bases from V and 7 from J, leaving 18 bases between them. This CDR3 spans 15 amino acids. Germline lookup yields CDR1 SNHLY and CDR2 FYNNEI. The CDR3 region has the DNA TGTGCCAGCGGCGATCGGCAGGGGATAAATTCACCCCTCCACTTT. Encoded protein: CASGDRQGINSPLHF.

The chain carries TRBV27 and TRBJ1-2; 7 bases are shared with TRBD1. Germline values: CDR1 MNHEY, CDR2 SMNVEV (reference sequence). Trimming removed 4 bases from V and 2 bases from J; junction bases left unmatched: 1. This CDR3 spans 13 amino acids. CDR3 sequence reads: CASSSQGNYGYTF. The CDR3 bases are TGTGCCAGCAGTTCACAGGGGAACTATGGCTACACCTTC.

J is TRBJ2-2 and V is TRBV6-2 or TRBV6-3, with a possible D match to TRBD1 (6 bases). The CDR3 runs 16 residues. Per the germline V gene, CDR1 is MNHEY and CDR2 is SVGEGT. V lost 6 bases and J 6 bases, leaving 20 bases between the germline ends. CDR3 protein: CASSEQGPTIPGELFF. The CDR3 nucleotides read TGTGCCAGCAGCGAACAGGGCCCCACCATCCCCGGGGAGCTGTTTTTT.

The V gene is TRBV11-2, the J gene TRBJ2-1; 12 bases are shared with TRBD1. Trimming took 5 bases from V and 5 from J; bases not matched to a gene: 10. The CDR3 extends over 17 amino acids. Germline lookup yields CDR1 SGHAT and CDR2 FQNNGV. CDR3 sequence (DNA): TGTGCCAGCAGCCGGTCAACCTGGGACAGGGGGCACAATGAGCAGTTCTTC. It codes for CASSRSTWDRGHNEQFF.

This clonotype was picked up one time. The chain combines TRBV28 with TRBJ1-1; D gene uncertain. This CDR3 spans 15 amino acids. From germline, CDR1 is MDHEN and CDR2 SYDVKM. V was pared by 2 bases and J by 5 bases, with 15 bases between. CDR3 nucleotides: TGTGCCAGCAGTTTAGATGTCGGGGTTGGGACTGAAGCTTTCTTT. The encoded protein is CASSLDVGVGTEAFF. Based on the CDR3 plus reference TRBV28 and TRBJ1-1, the full variable domain is DVKVTQSSRYLVKRTGEKVFLECVQDMDHENMFWYRQDPGLGLRLIYFSYDVKMKEKGDIPEGYSVSREKKERFSLILESASTNQTSMYLCASSLDVGVGTEAFFGQGTRLTVV.

The chain couples TRBV5-1 to TRBJ1-3; D is perhaps TRBD1 (5 bases). Germline assignment: CDR1 SGHRS and CDR2 YFSETQ. The CDR3 is made up of 14 amino acids. Between the trimmed V and J ends, which lost 2 bases and 2 bases, there was a span of 8 bases. CDR3 nucleotides: TGCGCCAGCAGCTTTGGGGCAGCTGGAAACACCATATATTTT. Translating gives CASSFGAAGNTIYF.

The V and J genes are TRBV6-4 and TRBJ2-2, with D hard to call. Germline CDR1 MRHNA, CDR2 SNTAGT. This CDR3 contains 16 residues. V lost 2 bases and J lost 4, with 14 bases in between. The CDR3 coding sequence is TGTGCCAGCAGTGACCAGTCAGCAGGAACCACCGGGGAGCTGTTTTTT. Translating it yields CASSDQSAGTTGELFF.

A note on this clonotype: Sequence at one end of the junction differs from germline and may be a read error. The chain joins TRBV9 to TRBJ2-6; D remains ambiguous. In germline, CDR1 is SGDLS, CDR2 YYNGEE. The CDR3 has 15 amino acids. This CDR3 is CVSTPREAGANVLTF. CDR3 DNA sequence: TGTGTCAGCACCCCCAGAGAGGCTGGGGCCAACGTCCTGACTTTC.

This clonotype turned up a few times. The chain joins TRBV3-1 to TRBJ2-7; TRBD1 aligns across 11 bases. J lost 4 bases, V lost 4 bases, and 6 bases had no gene match. CDR3 length: 15 amino acids. The germline V gene has CDR1 LGHDT and CDR2 YNNKEL (reference sequence). The CDR3 region has the DNA TGTGCCAGCAGCCGAGGGACAGGGGGACAATACGAGCAGTACTTC. Translation: CASSRGTGGQYEQYF.

This clonotype was seen only a few times. The chain uses TRBV6-2 or TRBV6-3 and TRBJ1-5; 7 bases fit TRBD1. Germline loops: CDR1 MNHEY, CDR2 SVGEGT. Losses at the gene ends were 6 bases for V and 5 bases for J; bases not matched to a gene: 7. The CDR3 sequence is 14 residues long. This CDR3 is CASRLNTGDQPQHF. CDR3 nucleotide sequence: TGTGCCAGCAGGCTCAACACAGGGGATCAGCCCCAGCATTTT.

This clonotype came up once. This chain connects TRBV5-1 to TRBJ1-6; D is undetermined. This CDR3 is 16 amino acids long. Germline loops: CDR1 SGHRS, CDR2 YFSETQ. Trimming removed 0 bases at V and 2 bases at J, with 9 bases between. The CDR3 DNA follows: TGCGCCAGCAGCTTGGCAGCTTGGACCTATAATTCACCCCTCCACTTT. It encodes CASSLAAWTYNSPLHF.